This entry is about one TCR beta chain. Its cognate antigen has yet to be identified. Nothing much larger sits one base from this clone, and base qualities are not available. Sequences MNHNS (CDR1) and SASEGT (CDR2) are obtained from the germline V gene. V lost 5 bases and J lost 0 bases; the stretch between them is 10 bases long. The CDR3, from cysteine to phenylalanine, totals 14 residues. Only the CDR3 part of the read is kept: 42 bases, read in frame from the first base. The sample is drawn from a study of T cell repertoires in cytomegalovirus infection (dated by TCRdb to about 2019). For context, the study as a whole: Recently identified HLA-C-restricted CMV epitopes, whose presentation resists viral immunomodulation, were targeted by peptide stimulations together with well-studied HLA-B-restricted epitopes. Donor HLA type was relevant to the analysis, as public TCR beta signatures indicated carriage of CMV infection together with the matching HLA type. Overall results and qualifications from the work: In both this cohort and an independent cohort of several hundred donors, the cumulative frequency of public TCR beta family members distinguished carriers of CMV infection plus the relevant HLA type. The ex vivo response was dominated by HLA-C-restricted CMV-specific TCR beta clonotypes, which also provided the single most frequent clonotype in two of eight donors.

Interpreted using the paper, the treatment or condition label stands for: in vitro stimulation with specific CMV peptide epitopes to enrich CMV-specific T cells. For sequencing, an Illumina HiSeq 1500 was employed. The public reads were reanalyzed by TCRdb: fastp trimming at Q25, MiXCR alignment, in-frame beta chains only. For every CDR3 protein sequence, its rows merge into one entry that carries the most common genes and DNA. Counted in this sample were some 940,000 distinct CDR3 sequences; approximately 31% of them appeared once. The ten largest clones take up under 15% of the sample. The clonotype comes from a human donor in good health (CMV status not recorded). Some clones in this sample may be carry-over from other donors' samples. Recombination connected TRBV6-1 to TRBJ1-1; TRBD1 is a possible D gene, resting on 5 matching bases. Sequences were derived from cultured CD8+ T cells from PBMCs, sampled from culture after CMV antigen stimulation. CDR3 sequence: CASSFRDLNTEAFF. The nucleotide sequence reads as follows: TGTGCCAGCAGTTTCAGGGATCTGAACACTGAAGCTTTCTTT.